The sequence of this T cell receptor beta chain was determined in a study of blood T cell repertoires in COVID-19 (dated by TCRdb to 2020 to 2021). Regarding the complete study: Collaborator samples came from the United States, Italy and Spain and covered acute and convalescent phases of COVID-19. Samples came from the ongoing ImmuneRACE study (first 160 participants) plus 1,254 subjects from 6 global collaborators. Where available, HLA class I and class II types were obtained from metadata supplied by the sample provider rather than from assay-based typing. The dataset comprised deeply sampled blood TCRbeta repertoires from subjects exposed to, actively infected with, or recovered from COVID-19. Nearly every sample came with metadata listing a de-identified subject ID, COVID-19 status, age in years and sex. The prospective study material was composed of cDNA or gDNA derived from T cells, B-cell-depleted T cells, or PBMCs. The repertoires were made available in a free public database intended to serve as a resource for research on the immune response to SARS-CoV-2.

V loses 3 bases at its end and J loses 11 bases; junction bases beyond the gene matches: 7. CDR1 and CDR2 were assigned from the germline V gene as KGHSH and LQKENI. The CDR3 runs 13 residues from the cysteine to the phenylalanine. Of all the DNA, just the CDR3 is kept, 39 bases in frame from base 1. One collaborating source in Seattle enrolled patients while the patients were actively infected and followed the patients over time throughout the course of disease. Whole blood was collected in K2EDTA tubes by collaborating institutions according to the institutions' own protocols. For TCRbeta analysis, collaborator samples were shipped as frozen whole blood, as isolated PBMCs, or as DNA extracted from either sample type. TCRbeta CDR3 regions were amplified from genomic DNA using the immunoSEQ Assay, a bias-controlled multiplex PCR. In the original analysis: The number of nucleated cells in each sample was estimated by amplification of reference gene primers within the assay. To quantify the absolute abundance of each unique TCRbeta CDR3 rearrangement, sequence reads were collapsed and filtered. For each sample, productive Simpson clonality was calculated as the square root of Simpson's diversity index over productive rearrangements. Not all clones reach the TCRdb copy of this immuneACCESS table, which keeps in-frame sequences only. Checked studies attribute under half of the gap to unresolved V genes and leave the rest unexplained. V, J and clone size were drawn from that table, and D and trimming were deduced from the DNA. The table for this sample lists about 260,000 clones; around nine tenths of them were counted only once. The ten largest clones capture roughly 10% of the sample.

On this clone itself: Its antigen is not yet known. Base qualities are not provided; no much larger clone lies one nucleotide away.

What the authors observed across the whole study: How much clinical and demographic metadata was included differed by source and by participant, and the metadata was provided uncurated.

The TCR comes from a woman aged 70-85 years with COVID-19, enrolled during active disease. The chain joins TRBV18 to TRBJ1-1; TRBD1 lines up with 9 middle nucleotides. Specimen: peripheral blood. The CDR3 corresponds to CASSPRDRVWAFF. The nucleotide sequence is given as TGTGCCAGCTCACCCCGGGACAGGGTGTGGGCTTTCTTT.